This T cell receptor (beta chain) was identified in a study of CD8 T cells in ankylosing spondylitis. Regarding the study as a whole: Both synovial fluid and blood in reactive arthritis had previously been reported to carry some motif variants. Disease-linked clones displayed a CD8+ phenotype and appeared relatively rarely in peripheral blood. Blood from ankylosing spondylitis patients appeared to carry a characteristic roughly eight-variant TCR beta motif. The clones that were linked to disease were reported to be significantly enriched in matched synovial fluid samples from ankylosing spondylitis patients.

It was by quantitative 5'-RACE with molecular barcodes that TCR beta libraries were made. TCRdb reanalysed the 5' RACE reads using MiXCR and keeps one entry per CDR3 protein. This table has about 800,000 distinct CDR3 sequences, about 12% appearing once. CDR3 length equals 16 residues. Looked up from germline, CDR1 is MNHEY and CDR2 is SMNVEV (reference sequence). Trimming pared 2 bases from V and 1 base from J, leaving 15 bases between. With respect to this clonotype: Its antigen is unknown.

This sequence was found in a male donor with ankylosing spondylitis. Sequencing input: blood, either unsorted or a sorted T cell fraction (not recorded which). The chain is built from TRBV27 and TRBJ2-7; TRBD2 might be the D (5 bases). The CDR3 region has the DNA TGTGCCAGCAGTTTAGATGGTACTAGACCGTCCTACGAGCAGTACTTC. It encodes CASSLDGTRPSYEQYF.